This T cell receptor (beta chain) appears in the sequencing data of a study of T cell responses to AZD1222 COVID-19 vaccine. The protocol was immunoSEQ multiplex PCR, while the TCRdb copy is restricted to in-frame clones and leaves out a portion. There are around 81,000 clones in the sample; 82% occur only once, and about 3.1% lies in the top ten. The specimen comprised peripheral blood, sampled on day 0 of AZD1222 vaccination. The clonotype comes from an adult in good health.

For the CDR3, the DNA is TGCGCCAGCAGCGCGCCGGGACAGGGGCCCTTAGGCGGAAAACTGTTTTTT. This gives the protein CASSAPGQGPLGGKLFF. The V and J genes are TRBV4-1 and TRBJ1-4; TRBD1 matches 10 bases. V was clipped by 5 bases and J by 10 bases; unmatched bases: 16. CDR3 size: 17 residues. Germline-derived CDR1 and CDR2 are MGHRA and YSYEKL.